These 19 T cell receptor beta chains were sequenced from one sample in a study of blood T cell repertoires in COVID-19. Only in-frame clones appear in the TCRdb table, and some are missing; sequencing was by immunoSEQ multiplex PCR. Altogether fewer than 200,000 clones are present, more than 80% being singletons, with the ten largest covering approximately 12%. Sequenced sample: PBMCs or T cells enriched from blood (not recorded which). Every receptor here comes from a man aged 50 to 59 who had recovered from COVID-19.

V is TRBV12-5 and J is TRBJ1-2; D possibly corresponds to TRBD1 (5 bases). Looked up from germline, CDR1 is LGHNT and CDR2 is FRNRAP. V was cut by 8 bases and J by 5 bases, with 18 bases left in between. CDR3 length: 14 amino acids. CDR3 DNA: TGTGCTAGTTCCCCGGGCGCGGGGGAGTATGGCTACACCTTC. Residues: CASSPGAGEYGYTF.

CDR3 sequence: CASSFDRSRPSGANVLTF. CDR3 coding DNA: TGTGCCAGCAGTTTCGACAGATCTAGACCTTCTGGGGCCAACGTCCTGACTTTC. The gene calls are TRBV27 and TRBJ2-6, with D possibly matching TRBD1 (5 bases). CDR1 is MNHEY and CDR2 is SMNVEV in the germline V gene (reference sequence). With 3 bases removed from V and 1 base from J, the gap between germline ends came to 16 bases. This CDR3 comprises 18 residues.

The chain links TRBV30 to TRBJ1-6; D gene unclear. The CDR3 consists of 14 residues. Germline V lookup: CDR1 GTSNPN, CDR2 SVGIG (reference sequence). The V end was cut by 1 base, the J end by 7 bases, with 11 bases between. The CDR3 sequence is CAWSGRGRNSPLHF. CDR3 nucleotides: TGTGCCTGGAGTGGCCGGGGTCGAAATTCACCCCTCCACTTT.

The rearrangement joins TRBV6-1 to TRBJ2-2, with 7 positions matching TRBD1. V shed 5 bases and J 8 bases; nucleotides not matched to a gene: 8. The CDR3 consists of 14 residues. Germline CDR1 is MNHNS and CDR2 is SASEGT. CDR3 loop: CASSSQGVGGELFF. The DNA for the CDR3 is TGTGCCAGCAGTTCGCAGGGGGTTGGGGGGGAGCTGTTTTTT.

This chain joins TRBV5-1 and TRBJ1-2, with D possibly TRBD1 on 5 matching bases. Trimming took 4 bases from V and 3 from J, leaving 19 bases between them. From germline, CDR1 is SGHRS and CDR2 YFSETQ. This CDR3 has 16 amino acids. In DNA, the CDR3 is TGCGCCAGCAGCCAACGAAGGGGAATTGCGGACTATGGCTACACCTTC. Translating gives CASSQRRGIADYGYTF.

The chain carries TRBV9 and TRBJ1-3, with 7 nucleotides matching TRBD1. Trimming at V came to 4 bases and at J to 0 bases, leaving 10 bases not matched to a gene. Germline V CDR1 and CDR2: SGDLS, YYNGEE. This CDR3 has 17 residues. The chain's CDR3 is CASSQKPTGLSGNTIYF. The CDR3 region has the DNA TGTGCCAGCAGCCAAAAACCGACAGGGCTCTCTGGAAACACCATATATTTT.

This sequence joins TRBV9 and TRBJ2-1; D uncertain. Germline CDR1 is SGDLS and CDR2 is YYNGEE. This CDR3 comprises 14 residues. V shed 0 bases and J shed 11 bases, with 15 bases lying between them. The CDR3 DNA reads TGTGCCAGCAGCGTAGAACCCAACTCCCACCAGCAGTTCTTC. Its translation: CASSVEPNSHQQFF.

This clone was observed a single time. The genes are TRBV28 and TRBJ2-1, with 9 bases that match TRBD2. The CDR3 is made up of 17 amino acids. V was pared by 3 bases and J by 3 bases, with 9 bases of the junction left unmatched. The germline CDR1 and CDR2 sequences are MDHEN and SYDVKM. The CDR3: CASSFLSSGVNYNEQFF. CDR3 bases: TGTGCCAGCAGTTTCCTCTCTAGCGGGGTTAACTACAATGAGCAGTTCTTC.

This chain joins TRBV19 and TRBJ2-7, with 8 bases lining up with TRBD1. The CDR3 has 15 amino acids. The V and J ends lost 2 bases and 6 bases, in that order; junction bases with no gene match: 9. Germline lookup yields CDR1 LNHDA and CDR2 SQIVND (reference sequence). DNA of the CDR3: TGTGCCAGTAGTATAAAACGGACAGGGTCTCTCGAGCAGTACTTC. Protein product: CASSIKRTGSLEQYF.

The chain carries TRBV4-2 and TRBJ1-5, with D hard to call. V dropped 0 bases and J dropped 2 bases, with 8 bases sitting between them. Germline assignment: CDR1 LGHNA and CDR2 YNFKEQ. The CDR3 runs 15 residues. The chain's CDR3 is CASSQDLGGNQPQHF. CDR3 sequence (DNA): TGTGCCAGCAGCCAAGATTTGGGAGGCAATCAGCCCCAGCATTTT.

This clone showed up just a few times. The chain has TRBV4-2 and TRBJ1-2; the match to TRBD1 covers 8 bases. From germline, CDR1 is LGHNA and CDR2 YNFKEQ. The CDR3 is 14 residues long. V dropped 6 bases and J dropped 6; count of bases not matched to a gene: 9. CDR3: CASRDRGEKDGYTF. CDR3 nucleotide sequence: TGTGCCAGCAGAGACAGGGGCGAAAAAGATGGCTACACCTTC.

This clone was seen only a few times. CDR3 loop: CASSLVVWSHEQFF. The DNA of the CDR3 is TGTGCCAGCAGCTTAGTAGTATGGTCCCATGAGCAGTTCTTC. The chain couples TRBV13 to TRBJ2-1; D gene ambiguous. The CDR3 contains 14 residues. The V gene's germline CDR1 is PRHDT and CDR2 FYEKMQ (reference sequence). The V end lost 1 base, the J end lost 8 bases, and 12 bases lay between the germline ends.

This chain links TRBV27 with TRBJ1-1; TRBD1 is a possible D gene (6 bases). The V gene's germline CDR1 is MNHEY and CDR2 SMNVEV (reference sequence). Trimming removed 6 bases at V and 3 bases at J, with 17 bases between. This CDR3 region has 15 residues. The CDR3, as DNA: TGTGCCAGCAGCCAAACTCACAGGGTGTACACTGAAGCTTTCTTT. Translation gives CASSQTHRVYTEAFF.

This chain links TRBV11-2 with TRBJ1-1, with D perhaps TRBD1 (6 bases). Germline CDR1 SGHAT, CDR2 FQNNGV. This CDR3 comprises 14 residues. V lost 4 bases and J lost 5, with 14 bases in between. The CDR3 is CASSSLQGWTEAFF. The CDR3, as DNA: TGTGCCAGCAGCTCACTACAGGGTTGGACTGAAGCTTTCTTT.

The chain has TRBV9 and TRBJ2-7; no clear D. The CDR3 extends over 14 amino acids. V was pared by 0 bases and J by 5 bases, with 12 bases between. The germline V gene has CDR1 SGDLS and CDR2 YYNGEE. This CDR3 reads CASSVGSTADEQYF. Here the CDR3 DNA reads TGTGCCAGCAGCGTAGGATCCACGGCGGACGAGCAGTACTTC.

This CDR3 reads CASSWRSNYGYTF. The CDR3 region has the DNA TGTGCCAGCAGTTGGCGGAGTAACTATGGCTACACCTTC. The chain uses TRBV27 and TRBJ1-2; D is undetermined. Looked up from germline, CDR1 is MNHEY and CDR2 is SMNVEV (reference sequence). The CDR3 runs 13 residues. The V end was cut by 4 bases, the J end by 1 base, with 7 bases between.

Here the CDR3 reads CASSPRHVYEQYF. CDR3 bases: TGTGCCAGCAGCCCCCGACACGTCTACGAGCAGTACTTC. This chain uses TRBV11-2 with TRBJ2-7; D uncertain. Germline CDR1 reads SGHAT; CDR2 reads FQNNGV. CDR3 size: 13 residues. V gave up 5 bases and J gave up 3 bases, with 11 bases separating them. The variable domain in full, completed from reference TRBV11-2 and TRBJ2-7, reads EAGVAQSPRYKIIEKRQSVAFWCNPISGHATLYWYQQILGQGPKLLIQFQNNGVVDDSQLPKDRFSAERLKGVDSTLKIQPAKLEDSAVYLCASSPRHVYEQYFGPGTRLTVT.

Here the CDR3 reads CASSLAGARTGELFF. For the CDR3, the DNA is TGTGCCAGCAGCTTAGCAGGGGCGCGGACCGGGGAGCTGTTTTTT. This chain links TRBV7-9 with TRBJ2-2; D is possibly TRBD1 (5 bases). The V and J ends lost 0 bases and 5 bases respectively, with 10 bases between them. Germline V gene sequence: CDR1 SEHNR, CDR2 FQNEAQ (reference sequence). The CDR3 is made up of 15 amino acids.

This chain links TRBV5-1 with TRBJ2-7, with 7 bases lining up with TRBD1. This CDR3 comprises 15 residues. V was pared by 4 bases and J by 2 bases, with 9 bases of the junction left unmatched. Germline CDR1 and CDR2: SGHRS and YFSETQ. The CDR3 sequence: CASSPRRDSPYEQYF. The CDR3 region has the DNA TGCGCCAGCAGCCCGAGACGGGACAGCCCCTACGAGCAGTACTTC.